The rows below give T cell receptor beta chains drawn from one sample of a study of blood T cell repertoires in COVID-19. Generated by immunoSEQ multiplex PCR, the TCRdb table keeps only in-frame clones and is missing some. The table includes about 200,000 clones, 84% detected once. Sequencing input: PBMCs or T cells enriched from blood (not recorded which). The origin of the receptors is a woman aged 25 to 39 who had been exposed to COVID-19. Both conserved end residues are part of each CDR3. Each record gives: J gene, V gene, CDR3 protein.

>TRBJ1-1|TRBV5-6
CASSSTGGNTEAFF
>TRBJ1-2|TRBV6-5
CASSPRDRPLGGYTF
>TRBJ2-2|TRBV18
CASLPGQGSGELFF
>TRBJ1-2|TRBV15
CATSRVLQATYGYTF
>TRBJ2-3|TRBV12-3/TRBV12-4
CASTDTDTQYF
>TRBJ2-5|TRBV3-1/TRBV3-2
CASSQERREETQYF
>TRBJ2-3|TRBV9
CASSVVGDPGRDTQYF
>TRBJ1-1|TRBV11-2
CASSRIGLINTEAFF
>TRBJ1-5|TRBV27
CASSLIGGLNQPQHF
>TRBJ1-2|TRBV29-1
CSVEDWGGDYGYTF
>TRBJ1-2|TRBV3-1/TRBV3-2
CASSQGEQNYGYTF
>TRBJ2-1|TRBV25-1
CASSALATPQFF
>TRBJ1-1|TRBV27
CASSLFLPGQNYMNTEAFF
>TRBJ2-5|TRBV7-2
CASSLALGLAGEETQYF
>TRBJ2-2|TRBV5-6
CASSLARGELFF
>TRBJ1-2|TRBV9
CASDLGPNPGGHYGYTF
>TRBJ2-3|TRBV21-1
CASSECTDTQYF
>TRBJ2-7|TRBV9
CASSSRQGTLYF
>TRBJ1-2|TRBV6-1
CASSEFVEGSYGYTF
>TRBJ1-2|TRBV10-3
CAISEPPGQVDGYTF
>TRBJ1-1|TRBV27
CASTGGLNTEAFF
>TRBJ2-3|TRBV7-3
CASSSRTSPTDTQYF
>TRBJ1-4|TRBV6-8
CASSLGQGINEKLFF
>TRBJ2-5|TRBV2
CASKRTNQETQYF
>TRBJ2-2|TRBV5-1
CASSLALAGTGELFF
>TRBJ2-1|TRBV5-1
CASRVKGGGQDEQFF
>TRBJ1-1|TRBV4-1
CASSQAHRGRTEAFF
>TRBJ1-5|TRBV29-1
CSVVAGGYSNQPQHF
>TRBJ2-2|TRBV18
CASSPSVGTGELFF
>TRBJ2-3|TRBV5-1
CASSLEGSGTDTQYF
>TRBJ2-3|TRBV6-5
CASSLQGSTDTQYF
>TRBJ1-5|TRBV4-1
CASSQDNRGNQPQHF
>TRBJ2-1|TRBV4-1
CASSPVRSYNEQFF
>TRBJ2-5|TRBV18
CASQGLAGGQETQYF
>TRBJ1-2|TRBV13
CASSLGTGDGYTF
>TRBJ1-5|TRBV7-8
CASTVGAGSNQPQHF
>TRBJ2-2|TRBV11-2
CASRPSGGDTGELFF
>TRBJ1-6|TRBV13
CASRDRSSYNSPLHF
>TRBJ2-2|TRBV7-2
CASSLEQGIKGGELFF
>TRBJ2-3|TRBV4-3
CASSLYKPGLAGGHGTDTQYF
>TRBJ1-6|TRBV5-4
CASSSMTRGRGNSPLHF
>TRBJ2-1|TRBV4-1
CASSQVGQGNNEQFF
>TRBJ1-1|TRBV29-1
CSVEEPGYF
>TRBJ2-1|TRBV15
CATSRERQRLEKYNEQFF
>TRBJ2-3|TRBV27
CASSFGSSTDTQYF
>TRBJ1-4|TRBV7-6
CASSTYSGTTIANEKLFF
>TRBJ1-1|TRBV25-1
CASSVPGRNTEAFF
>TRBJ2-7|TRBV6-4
CASSLIAGSSYEQYF
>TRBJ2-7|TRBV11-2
CASSPWTEGDEQYF
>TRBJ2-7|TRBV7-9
CASSLTGGSSYEQYF
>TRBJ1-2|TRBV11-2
CASSLNRGDGYTF
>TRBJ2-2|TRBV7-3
CASSSTRAAGGPHTGELFF
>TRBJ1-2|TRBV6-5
CASRAIDPRGYGYTF
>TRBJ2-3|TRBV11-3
CASSPGTSGSKNTDTQYF
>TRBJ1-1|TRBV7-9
CASSNGQPGLF
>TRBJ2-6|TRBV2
CASIPDWSSGANVLTF
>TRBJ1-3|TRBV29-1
CSVWGQGAVGNTIYF
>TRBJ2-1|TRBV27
CASSLTSGGARYNEQFF